Following are 21 T cell receptor beta chains from one sample sequenced in a study of blood T cell repertoires in COVID-19. TCRdb keeps only in-frame clones here, not all; method: immunoSEQ multiplex PCR. Seen here are 90,000 to 130,000 clones, approximately 85% observed once, and the top ten hold approximately 1.5%. Sequencing was performed on peripheral blood. The receptors were gathered from a middle-aged man with acute or convalescent COVID-19.

The CDR3 nucleotides are TGTGCCAGCAGCCGAGGACTAGCGGGAGGGCAAAATGAGCAGTTCTTC. It encodes CASSRGLAGGQNEQFF. V gene TRBV4-2 combines with J gene TRBJ2-1, with 15 positions matching TRBD2. From germline, CDR1 is LGHNA and CDR2 YNFKEQ. V dropped 4 bases and J dropped 7; count of bases not matched to a gene: 5. The CDR3 is made up of 16 amino acids.

The chain joins TRBV29-1 to TRBJ1-2, with 10 bases fitting TRBD1. Trimming took 7 bases from V and 5 from J; bases not matched to a gene: 4. Germline V gene sequence: CDR1 SQVTM, CDR2 ANQGSEA. The CDR3 is made up of 12 amino acids. This CDR3 is CSADRGRYGYTF. In nucleotides, the CDR3 is TGCAGCGCGGACAGGGGGAGGTATGGCTACACCTTC.

The V call is TRBV9, the J call TRBJ1-1; 7 positions match TRBD1. CDR3 length equals 13 residues. Germline CDR1 is SGDLS and CDR2 is YYNGEE. With V trimmed by 3 bases and J by 5 bases, 4 bases remained unmatched. The CDR3 coding sequence is TGTGCCAGCAGCGATCAGGGGGATACTGAAGCTTTCTTT. Translated: CASSDQGDTEAFF.

The CDR3 DNA reads as TGTGCCAGCAGTGATCCAATTGCAGGGGGCTCCGAGCAGTACTTC. Amino acids: CASSDPIAGGSEQYF. V usage is TRBV6-1 and J usage is TRBJ2-7; the match to TRBD1 covers 8 bases. The CDR3 extends over 15 amino acids. CDR1 is MNHNS and CDR2 is SASEGT in the germline V gene. J lost 6 bases, V lost 3 bases, and 10 bases had no gene match.

Here the CDR3 reads CASSPNLGQGNYGYTF. CDR3 DNA: TGTGCCAGCAGCCCCAACCTTGGACAGGGAAACTATGGCTACACCTTC. V usage is TRBV3-1 (or the pseudogene TRBV3-2) and J usage is TRBJ1-2; 8 nucleotides match TRBD1. V lost 4 bases and J lost 2; bases outside the gene matches: 9. Germline values: CDR1 LGHDT, CDR2 YNNKEL (reference sequence). This CDR3 contains 16 residues.

DNA of the CDR3: TGTGCCAGCAGCCTTAGGGGGGGCTTCGGGTCACCCCTCCACTTT. Translation gives CASSLRGGFGSPLHF. The V and J genes are TRBV6-4 and TRBJ1-6; D may be TRBD1 (6 bases). Trimming pared 6 bases from V and 10 bases from J, leaving 19 bases between. CDR3 length equals 15 residues. Germline CDR1 MRHNA, CDR2 SNTAGT.

The V call is TRBV18, the J call TRBJ2-7, with a tentative D call TRBD1 (6 bases). Trimming stripped 2 bases from V and 3 bases from J, with 14 bases between. This CDR3 spans 15 amino acids. Germline-derived CDR1 and CDR2 are KGHSH and LQKENI. This CDR3 reads CASSPITGSIYEQYF. The CDR3 DNA sequence: TGTGCCAGCTCACCAATTACAGGGAGTATCTACGAGCAGTACTTC.

V usage is TRBV20-1 and J usage is TRBJ1-3, with no clear D. The CDR3 runs 13 residues. Germline assignment: CDR1 DFQATT and CDR2 SNEGSKA (reference sequence). Deletions cut 3 bases from V and 2 bases from J, with 8 bases between. The DNA of the CDR3 is TGCAGTGCTAGTTCGTTTCCTGGAAACACCATATATTTT. This sequence encodes CSASSFPGNTIYF.

The chain links TRBV7-9 to TRBJ1-1; weak D call: TRBD1 (5 bases). The germline CDR1 and CDR2 sequences are SEHNR and FQNEAQ (reference sequence). V was cut by 5 bases and J by 0 bases, with 13 bases left in between. The CDR3 loop spans 15 amino acids. The chain's CDR3 is CASSPVGGLNTEAFF. The CDR3 DNA follows: TGTGCCAGCAGCCCGGTGGGGGGTTTGAACACTGAAGCTTTCTTT. Together with reference TRBV7-9 and TRBJ1-1, the CDR3 gives the full variable domain: DTGVSQNPRHKITKRGQNVTFRCDPISEHNRLYWYRQTLGQGPEFLTYFQNEAQLEKSRLLSDRFSAERPKGSFSTLEIQRTEQGDSAMYLCASSPVGGLNTEAFFGQGTRLTVV.

This rearrangement joins TRBV7-2 to TRBJ2-5; 10 positions match TRBD2. This CDR3 has 15 amino acids. The V segment lost 3 bases and the J segment 5 bases; nucleotides outside the gene matches: 6. Germline V gene sequence: CDR1 SGHTA, CDR2 FQGNSA. The CDR3 bases are TGTGCCAGCAGCTTTCAAGCGGGAGGGGGGGAGACCCAGTACTTC. This encodes CASSFQAGGGETQYF.

This clone was found a few times. The CDR3 spells CASSLRQAGSPLHF. CDR3 DNA sequence: TGTGCCAGCAGTTTACGACAGGCCGGTTCACCCCTCCACTTT. The rearrangement joins TRBV6-2 or TRBV6-3 to TRBJ1-6; possibly TRBD1 for D (6 bases). There are 14 residues in the CDR3. V was shortened by 4 bases and J by 9 bases, with 13 bases between the two germline ends. The germline V gene has CDR1 MNHEY and CDR2 SVGEGT.

This chain connects TRBV6-6 to TRBJ2-4, with 10 bases matching TRBD2. Germline V lookup: CDR1 MNHNY, CDR2 SVGAGI (reference sequence). Losses at the gene ends were 3 bases for V and 5 bases for J; bases not matched to a gene: 1. The CDR3 sequence is 14 residues long. This CDR3 is CASSYSGGQNIQYF. For the CDR3, the DNA is TGTGCCAGCAGTTATAGCGGGGGGCAAAACATTCAGTACTTC.

The gene calls are TRBV5-4 and TRBJ2-3, with 9 positions matching TRBD2. Germline CDR1 reads SGHNT; CDR2 reads YYREEE (reference sequence). The junction had 2 bases not matched to a gene; V was cut back by 2 bases and J by 1 base. The CDR3 runs to 15 residues. As DNA, the CDR3 is TGTGCCAGCAGCTTAAGGACTAGCGGCACAGATACGCAGTATTTT. Protein: CASSLRTSGTDTQYF.

The chain links TRBV27 to TRBJ2-5; TRBD1 matches at 8 bases. Per the germline V gene, CDR1 is MNHEY and CDR2 is SMNVEV (reference sequence). CDR3 length equals 15 residues. The J segment lost 5 bases and the V segment lost 1 base, leaving 6 bases of the junction unmatched. The CDR3 sequence is CASSLWQGADETQYF. The CDR3 region has the DNA TGTGCCAGCAGTTTATGGCAGGGGGCGGACGAGACCCAGTACTTC.

This sequence joins TRBV7-9 and TRBJ1-5; D unclear. The CDR3 runs to 14 residues. V lost 6 bases and J 0 bases, leaving 9 bases between the germline ends. CDR1 and CDR2 (germline): SEHNR, FQNEAQ (reference sequence). CDR3 DNA sequence: TGTGCCAGCAGTTATCAGAATAGCAATCAGCCCCAGCATTTT. It yields the protein CASSYQNSNQPQHF.

The chain employs TRBV2 and TRBJ2-1; 11 bases fit TRBD1. This CDR3 is built from 15 residues. V shed 3 bases and J 8 bases; nucleotides not matched to a gene: 6. The germline V gene encodes CDR1 SNHLY and CDR2 FYNNEI. CDR3 region: CASSEFGQGAHEQFF. In DNA, the CDR3 is TGTGCCAGCAGTGAGTTCGGACAGGGGGCTCATGAGCAGTTCTTC.

V usage is TRBV5-4 and J usage is TRBJ1-2; the match to TRBD1 covers 7 bases. The germline V gene has CDR1 SGHNT and CDR2 YYREEE (reference sequence). The CDR3 length is 15 residues. V shed 0 bases, J shed 3 bases, and the junction held 5 bases outside the gene matches. CDR3 in DNA: TGTGCCAGCAGCTTGGGGACAGGTCTTTACTATGGCTACACCTTC. Its protein product is CASSLGTGLYYGYTF.

The chain recombines TRBV11-2 with TRBJ2-7, with D perhaps TRBD2 (5 bases). Trimming shortened V by 3 bases and J by 6 bases, and 12 bases separated the two germline ends. The CDR3 is made up of 13 amino acids. Germline values: CDR1 SGHAT, CDR2 FQNNGV. As DNA, the CDR3 is TGTGCCAGCAGCTTTCGGGGTAGTCCCGAGCAGTACTTC. Translated: CASSFRGSPEQYF.

The chain combines TRBV28 with TRBJ2-4; weak D call: TRBD2 (5 bases). The CDR3 spans 16 residues. Germline V gives CDR1 MDHEN, CDR2 SYDVKM. Trimming removed 5 bases from V and 8 bases from J, with 22 bases in between. CDR3 coding DNA: TGTGCCAGCAGTCCCTCTGGGTGGGGTACGGAGGACATTCAGTACTTC. Its protein is CASSPSGWGTEDIQYF.

V gene TRBV15 combines with J gene TRBJ1-5, with D tentatively TRBD1 (5 bases). Per germline, CDR1 LNHNV and CDR2 YYDKDF (reference sequence). The ends were cut back, 1 base at V and 2 bases at J, with 12 bases in the middle. The CDR3 is 16 residues long. CDR3 protein: CATSRGRIGGNQPQHF. The CDR3 DNA is TGTGCCACCAGCAGAGGGCGGATAGGGGGCAATCAGCCCCAGCATTTT.

The J gene is TRBJ2-1, the V gene TRBV5-1; TRBD2 matches 15 bases. CDR1 SGHRS and CDR2 YFSETQ come from the germline V gene. V lost 4 bases, J lost 1 base, and 6 bases stayed unmatched. The CDR3 is 18 residues long. The CDR3 nucleotides read TGCGCCAGCAGCCCGAGGACTAGCGGGAGGGTGTCCTACAATGAGCAGTTCTTC. Protein: CASSPRTSGRVSYNEQFF.